This T cell receptor (beta chain) was sequenced during a study of T-cell reconstitution after alpha-beta-depleted transplantation in children. Study-wide results and caveats: Surviving recipient T cells and intrathymic progenitors accounted for some patients' high TCRbeta diversity at day 60.

As it was prepared, the TCRbeta library received unique molecular identifiers. TCRdb redid the calling of the PCR reads with MiXCR, one entry per CDR3 protein. The sample carries about 980,000 distinct CDR3 sequences, 25% to 35% recorded once. Germline-derived CDR1 and CDR2 are MNHEY and SVGAGI. There are 12 residues in the CDR3. Trimming left V 5 bases short and J 8 bases short, with 12 bases between. Comment on this clonotype: Its antigen remains unidentified.

The origin of this receptor is a boy under three years old who had a stem cell transplant for SCID, so the T cells may come from the graft donor. Sequenced material: PBMCs, mostly from graft donor cells, taken 360 days after TCRalphabeta/CD19-depleted stem cell transplant. This chain uses TRBV6-5 with TRBJ1-2; D not certain. The CDR3 region is CASSQPGKGYTF. The CDR3 DNA is TGTGCCAGCAGTCAACCAGGCAAGGGCTACACCTTC.